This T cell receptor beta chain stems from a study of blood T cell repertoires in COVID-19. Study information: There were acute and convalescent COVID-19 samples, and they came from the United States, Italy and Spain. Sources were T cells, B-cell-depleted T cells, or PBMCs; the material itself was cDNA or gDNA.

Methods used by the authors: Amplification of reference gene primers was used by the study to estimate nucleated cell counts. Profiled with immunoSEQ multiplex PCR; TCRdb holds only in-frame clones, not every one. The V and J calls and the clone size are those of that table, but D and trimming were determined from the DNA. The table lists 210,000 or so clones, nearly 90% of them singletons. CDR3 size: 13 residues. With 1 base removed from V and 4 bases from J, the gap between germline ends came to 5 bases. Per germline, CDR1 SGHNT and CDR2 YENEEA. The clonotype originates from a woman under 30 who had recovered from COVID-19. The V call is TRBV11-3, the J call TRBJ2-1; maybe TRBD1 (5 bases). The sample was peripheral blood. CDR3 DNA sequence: TGTGCCAGCAGCTTAGGGACATACAATGAGCAGTTCTTC. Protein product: CASSLGTYNEQFF.